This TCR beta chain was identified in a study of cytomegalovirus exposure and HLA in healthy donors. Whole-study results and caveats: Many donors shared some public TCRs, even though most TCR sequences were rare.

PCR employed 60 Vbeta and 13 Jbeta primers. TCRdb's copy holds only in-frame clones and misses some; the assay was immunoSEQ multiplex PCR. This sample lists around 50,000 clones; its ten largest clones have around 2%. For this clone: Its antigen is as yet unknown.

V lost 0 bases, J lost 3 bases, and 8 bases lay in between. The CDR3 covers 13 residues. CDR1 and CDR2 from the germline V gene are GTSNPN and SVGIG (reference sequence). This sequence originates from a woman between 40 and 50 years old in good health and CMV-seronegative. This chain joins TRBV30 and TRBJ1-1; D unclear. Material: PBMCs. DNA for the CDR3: TGTGCCTGGAGTGTACGGGTCCACACTGAAGCTTTCTTT. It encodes CAWSVRVHTEAFF.